This T cell receptor beta chain is drawn from a study of cytomegalovirus exposure and HLA in healthy donors. Study conclusions and caveats: The authors confirmed in vitro that a few CMV-associated chains were specific for CMV antigens. Earlier results showed most TCR beta V segments being productive about 87% or about 30% of the time.

The V segment lost 4 bases and the J segment 0 bases; nucleotides outside the gene matches: 9. Germline-derived CDR1 and CDR2 are SEHNR and FQNEAQ (reference sequence). The CDR3 loop spans 16 amino acids. In the PCR, 60 Vbeta and 13 Jbeta primers were used. The data were produced by immunoSEQ multiplex PCR, yet TCRdb's version contains in-frame clones alone and is incomplete. Of more than 65,000 clones in the sample, 79% are singletons; the top ten hold 22%. A note on this clone: No antigen is known for it.

The sequence was collected from a middle-aged woman in good health and CMV-seropositive. J is TRBJ2-7 and V is TRBV7-9, with 7 nucleotides matching TRBD2. The sample consisted of PBMCs. The CDR3 reads CASSSRLAVLSYEQYF. Here the CDR3 DNA reads TGTGCCAGCAGCTCTCGTCTAGCGGTACTCTCCTACGAGCAGTACTTC.